This T cell receptor beta chain was retrieved from a study of T-cell memory formation after mild COVID-19 listed by TCRdb under 2021. About the study as a whole: Most TCR sequence clusters were specific to one of the two donors. The cohort comprised two young, previously healthy adult volunteers, one female and one male. In a couple of donors, T-cell clones that expanded and contracted after mild COVID-19 were tracked by sequencing TCRalpha and TCRbeta repertoires over time. Overall study outcomes, separate from this receptor: Whether the second-wave clones peaking on day 37 were SARS-CoV-2 specific was not confirmed. Balanced CD4/CD8 phenotypes were observed for clones contracting from day 15 to 85, whereas a bias towards CD4+ was observed for a second wave of clones expanding from day 15 to 37. Some responding clones were found in pre-infection memory, which suggests that pre-existing cross-reactive memory T cells took part in the SARS-CoV-2 response. Contracting CD4+ clones appeared mostly in the CM and EM memory subsets, whereas CD8+ clones were enriched in EMRA. Only a couple of mild cases were covered in the study, and larger cohorts including severe cases with pre-infection samples were considered necessary.

Ficoll-Paque density gradient centrifugation was used to isolate PBMCs. This clonotype was observed a few times. Its binding antigen is unknown. No base quality values were provided; no much bigger clone lies one nucleotide off. Reads for this sample came from an Illumina NovaSeq 6000. TCRalpha and TCRbeta cDNA libraries were constructed by 5'RACE with constant-segment primers, with sample barcodes and unique molecular identifiers being introduced. RNA was extracted from every sample with Trizol reagent. The libraries were amplified in two PCR steps, and the second step added a second sample barcode and Illumina TruSeq adapters. Libraries were sequenced on an Illumina NovaSeq with 2 x 150 bp paired-end reads. For the original study's pipeline: Reads were demultiplexed and collapsed into UMI-guided consensus sequences with migec v1.2.7. Using mixcr v2.1.11, UMI consensuses were aligned to TRA and TRB V and J templates and then assembled into clonotypes. Expanded or contracted clonotypes were those called significant by both edgeR and NoisET, with noise models trained on biological replicates. For edgeR calls, a false discovery rate-adjusted p below 0.01 and a log2 fold-change threshold of 1 were applied. As an exploratory analysis of dynamics, max-normalized trajectories of the 1000 most abundant clonotypes were examined with PCA combined with hierarchical clustering. Each responding clone was given a CD4 or CD8 phenotype based on the CD4+ and CD8+ repertoires, which had been sequenced separately. The raw public reads went through TCRdb reprocessing: fastp at Q25, MiXCR clone calling, in-frame beta chains kept. Entries that share a CDR3 protein sequence are merged under the most common genes and DNA. The V and J calls and clone size come from TCRdb's table, not from the authors' own analysis. The sample has about 350,000 distinct CDR3 sequences on record, roughly 13% of them singletons. The ten largest clones capture approximately 22% of the sample.

Taken from cysteine to phenylalanine, the CDR3 has 16 residues. The CDR3 DNA has 48 bases and is translated from base 1. For CDR1 and CDR2, the germline V gene lists SGHVS and FQNEAQ. V loses 1 base at its end and J loses 0 bases; junction bases beyond the gene matches: 5. Sequencing used PBMCs or a T cell subset sorted from them (not recorded which). The chain is encoded by TRBV7-8 joined to TRBJ1-2; 7 middle bases align to TRBD1. This sequence originates from a man younger than 35 who had mild COVID-19 (a few samples of this study predate the infection). The sample titles of this study are shuffled in the database, so cell type and time point are left out; the donor was told from shared clones. This receptor carries the CDR3 CASSLDGRGANYGYTF. The DNA is as follows: TGTGCCAGCAGCTTAGACGGCAGGGGGGCTAACTATGGCTACACCTTC.